A selection of T cell receptor beta chains follows, all from one sample in a study of a mutant IDH1 vaccine in newly diagnosed glioma. Sequencing was performed with immunoSEQ multiplex PCR; in TCRdb, only in-frame clones are kept and a portion is missing. The data contain about 64,000 clones, about 85% of them singletons. These receptors' antigens are unknown. Sequenced material: PBMCs, taken from a glioma patient whose treatment included an IDH1 peptide vaccine. The receptors stem from a man younger than 40 with glioma. The CDR3 runs from the conserved cysteine through the conserved F or W. The D gene is left open where the match is weak. Not every row has a clone size; where given, it reads once, few, many or a size class.

v_gene,d_gene,abundance,j_gene,CDR3nt,CDR3aa
TRBV7-8,TRBD2,.,TRBJ2-7,TGTGCCAGCAGCTTTCGCACTAGCGGGGGGGCCTACGAGCAGTACTTC,CASSFRTSGGAYEQYF
TRBV14,TRBD1,few,TRBJ1-2,TGTGCCAGCAGCCAACACTCCGGGACAGGGGGCTATGGCTACACCTTC,CASSQHSGTGGYGYTF
TRBV4-1,.,.,TRBJ2-5,TGCGCCAGCAGCCAAGTGGGCATAAAAGTACGTATGGGAGAGACCCAGTACTTC,CASSQVGIKVRMGETQYF
TRBV19,.,once,TRBJ1-4,TGTGCCAGTAGTACTAGAGGGGCTATCGAAAAACTGTTTTTT,CASSTRGAIEKLFF
TRBV4-1,TRBD1,.,TRBJ1-5,TGCGCCAGCAGCCAAGCCCCGCTAACAGGGGTTAGCAATCAGCCCCAGCATTTT,CASSQAPLTGVSNQPQHF
TRBV9,.,.,TRBJ2-1,TGTGCCAGCAGCGTAGGTCCTTCCGGATCCAATGAGCAGTTCTTC,CASSVGPSGSNEQFF
TRBV27,.,.,TRBJ2-7,TGTGCCAGCAGTTTGGGCAGGGGCTACGAGCAGTACTTC,CASSLGRGYEQYF
TRBV2,.,.,TRBJ1-2,TGTGCCAGCCAAAGAATTAGGGGCTACACCTTC,CASQRIRGYTF
TRBV27,.,.,TRBJ2-7,TGTGCCAGCAGTTGGGCGGGCAACTACGAGCAGTACTTC,CASSWAGNYEQYF
TRBV19,.,.,TRBJ1-5,TGTGCCAGTAGTATAGAGGAGCGTCCCCGGCCCCAGCATTTT,CASSIEERPRPQHF
TRBV19,TRBD2,.,TRBJ2-7,TGTGCCAGTACTACGGGACTAGCGGGGGGGACCTACGAGCAGTACTTC,CASTTGLAGGTYEQYF
TRBV6-5,.,.,TRBJ1-6,TGTGCCAGCAGTTACGTGGCAGGCGAAACTAATTCACCCCTCCACTTT,CASSYVAGETNSPLHF
TRBV11-2,TRBD1,few,TRBJ1-2,TGTGCCAGCTCCTCGGGAGGGACAGCCTTTAACTATGGCTACACCTTC,CASSSGGTAFNYGYTF
TRBV13,TRBD2,.,TRBJ2-3,TGTGCCAGCAGCCAGGGACTAGCGGGGGGTTCAGATACGCAGTATTTT,CASSQGLAGGSDTQYF
TRBV29-1,.,.,TRBJ2-1,TGCAGCGTGGGCGAAGCCCTGTTGAATGAGCAGTTCTTC,CSVGEALLNEQFF
TRBV28,.,once,TRBJ1-5,TGTGCCAGCAGTTCCACCTACTTGGGGGGGGACTATAGCAATCAGCCCCAGCATTTT,CASSSTYLGGDYSNQPQHF
TRBV30,.,.,TRBJ2-1,TGTGCCTGGAGTGGGTCCCGCCTTTCTAATTACAATGAGCAGTTCTTC,CAWSGSRLSNYNEQFF
TRBV18,.,.,TRBJ2-7,TGTGCCAGCTCACCGGGATTAAGCCACGAGCAGTACTTC,CASSPGLSHEQYF
TRBV19,TRBD2,.,TRBJ2-1,TGTGCCAGTAGTATAGAAAGGCGGGGGGTCTACAATGAGCAGTTCTTC,CASSIERRGVYNEQFF
TRBV10-1,.,.,TRBJ2-1,TGCGCCAGCAGCAGGTCTGCTGAGGGTGAGCAGTTCTTC,CASSRSAEGEQFF
TRBV7-2,.,.,TRBJ2-2,TGTGCCAGCAGCCCCCGTTTAGGATATCGTACCGGGGAGCTGTTTTTT,CASSPRLGYRTGELFF
TRBV6-5,TRBD1,.,TRBJ1-6,TGTGCCAGCAGTACGGACAGGGTTTCACCCCTCCACTTT,CASSTDRVSPLHF
TRBV6-1,.,.,TRBJ2-5,TGTGCCAGCAGTTTGGCCGGGGGCGGAGAGACCCAGTACTTC,CASSLAGGGETQYF
TRBV5-4,TRBD1,.,TRBJ2-7,TGTGCCAGCAGCTTCGGGGACAGTTCCTACGAGCAGTACTTC,CASSFGDSSYEQYF
TRBV6-5,TRBD1,.,TRBJ1-1,TGTGCCAGCAGCTACACGGACAGGGGGGGCACTGAAGCTTTCTTT,CASSYTDRGGTEAFF
TRBV28,.,few,TRBJ1-2,TGTGCCAGCAGTCGGGGCGGGGAGAGCGGTGGCTACACCTTC,CASSRGGESGGYTF
TRBV4-1,.,few,TRBJ1-5,TGCGCCAGCAGCCAAGATTGGACGGCAAGACAGCCCCAGCATTTT,CASSQDWTARQPQHF
TRBV9,.,few,TRBJ2-7,TGTGCCAGCAGCGCGGGACTTGGGGGGCGCGAGCAGTACTTC,CASSAGLGGREQYF
TRBV14,.,.,TRBJ1-6,TGTGCCAGCAGCCAAGGACCGTCGGGAGGAGGAAGGTCACCCCTCCACTTT,CASSQGPSGGGRSPLHF
TRBV29-1,.,.,TRBJ1-1,TGCAGCGTTGTCTACACTGAAGCTTTCTTT,CSVVYTEAFF
TRBV11-2,.,.,TRBJ1-4,TGTGCCAGCAGCTCGCTAATCCCTTCATTGGGTGAAAAACTGTTTTTT,CASSSLIPSLGEKLFF
TRBV19,TRBD1,once,TRBJ1-2,TGTGCCAGTAGTATAGGACAGGGACCCTATGGCTACACCTTC,CASSIGQGPYGYTF
TRBV28,.,.,TRBJ1-2,TGTGCCAGCAGGTCCGGACATCTTCGGAGTGGCTACACCTTC,CASRSGHLRSGYTF
TRBV6-6,.,.,TRBJ2-7,TGTGCCAGCAGTTACTCAGGATCCTACGAGCAGTACTTC,CASSYSGSYEQYF
TRBV5-4,TRBD1,few,TRBJ2-2,TGTGCCAGCAGCTTGAGCGGACAGGCGGTGGGGGAGCTGTTTTTT,CASSLSGQAVGELFF
TRBV21-1,.,.,TRBJ1-1,TGTGCCAGCAGCACGTTACCTCCCATGGACGGTGCGAACACTGAAGCTTTCTTT,CASSTLPPMDGANTEAFF
TRBV5-1,.,.,TRBJ1-6,TGCGCCAGCAGCCTCAGGGACCGAAGCTCCTATAATTCACCCCTCCACTTT,CASSLRDRSSYNSPLHF
TRBV7-8,.,.,TRBJ1-3,TGTGCCAGCAGCTTAAACCAGGGTACTGGAAACACCATATATTTT,CASSLNQGTGNTIYF
TRBV25-1,.,.,TRBJ1-2,TGTGCCAGCAGTGATCCACAGGGAGGGGATACCTATGGCTACACCTTC,CASSDPQGGDTYGYTF
TRBV7-6,TRBD1,.,TRBJ2-1,TGTGCCAGCAGCTCGACAGGGGGCAATGAGCAGTTCTTC,CASSSTGGNEQFF
TRBV2,TRBD1,.,TRBJ2-1,TGTGCCAGAAACAGGGGGCTTAGTGGCAATGAGCAGTTCTTC,CARNRGLSGNEQFF
TRBV6-4,.,.,TRBJ2-2,TGTGCCAGCAGTGACGGGGATACCGGGGAGCTGTTTTTT,CASSDGDTGELFF
TRBV15,.,.,TRBJ1-4,TGTGCCACCAGCAGAGGCCAAAATCGAGGTGAAAAACTGTTTTTT,CATSRGQNRGEKLFF
TRBV6-5,.,once,TRBJ2-7,TGTGCCAGCAGGGCCGGGGGCGTGTACGAGCAGTACTTC,CASRAGGVYEQYF
TRBV5-1,.,.,TRBJ2-5,TGCGCCAGCAGCCGCGGACAGATCCAAGAGACCCAGTACTTC,CASSRGQIQETQYF
TRBV19,.,.,TRBJ1-5,TGTGCCAGTAGTATAGACCCCCGACAGACTAATCAGCCCCAGCATTTT,CASSIDPRQTNQPQHF
TRBV5-1,TRBD1,.,TRBJ2-7,TGCGCCAGCAGCCTAGGGACAGGGACGAGGGACGAGCAGTACTTC,CASSLGTGTRDEQYF
TRBV10-2,.,.,TRBJ2-1,TGCGCCAGCAGTAACGGCGCGGCAGCAAACAATGAGCAGTTCTTC,CASSNGAAANNEQFF
TRBV21-1,.,few,TRBJ2-5,TGTGCCAGCAGCAAAGCTAGCGGGGGGGAAGAGACCCAGTACTTC,CASSKASGGEETQYF